This TCR beta chain was captured in a study of human T cells and chemical hapten exposure. Study results and caveats: No shift was seen in TCRs above 1 in 1000 frequency with DPC sensitization. The study found expanded TCRs formed significantly more large CDR3 similarity clusters than controls.

V was pared by 4 bases and J by 7 bases, with 11 bases of the junction left unmatched. Germline V gives CDR1 MNHEY, CDR2 SMNVEV (reference sequence). This CDR3 has 16 amino acids. Unique molecular identifiers were attached to individual cDNA molecules during library preparation. TCRdb ran MiXCR on the RACE reads and lists one entry per CDR3 protein. The sample carries about 350,000 distinct CDR3 sequences, 6% to 7% recorded once. Ten or more counts support this clonotype. Its antigen is not identified. Stated time point: patch test 2, 6 weeks after DPC sensitization. As for treatment: therapeutic diphenylcyclopropenone sensitization with weekly scalp DPC. Prior to application of each patch test, blood was drawn.

The J gene is TRBJ2-1, the V gene TRBV27; 9 nucleotides match TRBD2. The sequence derives from a woman under 30 with alopecia areata. Some clones in this sample may be carry-over from other donors' samples. The source was whole blood, collected in connection with sensitization to the hapten diphenylcyclopropenone (DPC). The CDR3 nucleotides are TGTGCCAGCAGTTGGGACGGGCTAGCGGGGAGAAATGAGCAGTTCTTC. Its protein is CASSWDGLAGRNEQFF.